The present entry profiles one T cell receptor beta chain with its context. This clonotype was observed a handful of times. Its antigen is not yet known. Per-base qualities were not stored, and no clone one base away is much larger. This specimen comes from a study of T cell repertoires in cytomegalovirus infection (dated by TCRdb to the late 2010s). In terms of the full investigation: Peptide stimulations targeted recently identified HLA-C-restricted CMV epitopes, whose presentation resists viral immunomodulation, together with well-studied HLA-B-restricted epitopes. The HLA type of each donor mattered for the analysis, because public TCR beta signatures pointed to carriage of CMV infection along with the matching HLA type.

V is trimmed back by 6 bases and J by 6 bases, and the junction contains 18 bases that no gene match accounts for. The CDR3 contains 17 residues, cysteine and phenylalanine counted. Only the CDR3 DNA is retained, 51 bases long and in frame from the first base. CDR1 and CDR2 (DFQATT, SNEGSKA) derive from the germline V gene (reference sequence). Read against the paper, the sample's treatment or condition label means: in vitro stimulation with specific CMV peptide epitopes to enrich CMV-specific T cells. General findings and caveats noted by the study authors: The ex vivo response was dominated by HLA-C-restricted CMV-specific TCR beta clonotypes, and the single most frequent clonotype in two of eight donors was supplied by these HLA-C-restricted clonotypes. In both this cohort and an independent approximately 370-donor cohort, the cumulative frequency of public TCR beta family members distinguished carriers of CMV infection plus the relevant HLA type.

Sequenced on an Illumina HiSeq 1500. TCRdb itself trimmed the public reads at Q25 with fastp, ran MiXCR and retained productive beta chains. Each CDR3 protein gets just one entry, which takes the most common genes and DNA from the rows behind it. The sample table shows over 250,000 distinct CDR3 sequences, and less than 25% are seen once. Approximately 19% of the sample is taken by the ten largest. This sequence uses TRBV20-1 and TRBJ2-1, with 9 bases aligning to TRBD2. The receptor comes from a human donor in good health (CMV status not recorded). Some clones in this sample may be carry-over from other donors' samples. Material: cultured PBMCs, obtained from culture after CMV antigen stimulation. The bases read TGCAGTGCCCGCTATAGGGGCGGGAGGGCTGCGGGCAATGAGCAGTTCTTC. Its protein product is CSARYRGGRAAGNEQFF.